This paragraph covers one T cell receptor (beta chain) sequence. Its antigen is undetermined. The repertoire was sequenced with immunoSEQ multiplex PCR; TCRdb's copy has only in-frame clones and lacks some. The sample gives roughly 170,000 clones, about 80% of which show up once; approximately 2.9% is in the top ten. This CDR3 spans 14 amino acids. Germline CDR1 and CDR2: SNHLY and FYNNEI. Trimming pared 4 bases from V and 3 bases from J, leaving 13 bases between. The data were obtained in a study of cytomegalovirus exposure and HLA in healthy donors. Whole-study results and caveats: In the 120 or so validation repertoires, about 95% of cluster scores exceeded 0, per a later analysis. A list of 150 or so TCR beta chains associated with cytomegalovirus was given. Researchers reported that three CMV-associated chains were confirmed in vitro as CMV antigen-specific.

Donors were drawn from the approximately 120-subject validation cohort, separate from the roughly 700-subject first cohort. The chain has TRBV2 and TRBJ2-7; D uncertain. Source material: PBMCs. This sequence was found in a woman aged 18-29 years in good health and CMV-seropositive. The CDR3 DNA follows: TGTGCCAGCAGTGCCCCTCGCGGAGTCTACGAGCAGTACTTC. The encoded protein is CASSAPRGVYEQYF.